These 30 T cell receptor beta chains share one sample of origin, sequenced in a study of T cell clonality in common variable immunodeficiency. Findings and caveats of the study: Common variable immunodeficiency TCR beta sequences reportedly had fewer deletions and N-nucleotide insertions.

Using immunoSEQ multiplex PCR, the repertoire was profiled, and TCRdb retains in-frame clones only, with some absent. This sample comprises about 28,000 clones, none seen once only. Which antigens these TCRs recognize remains unknown. Sequenced material: peripheral blood mononuclear cells. Receptor source: a human donor with common variable immunodeficiency.

This clone was recorded a few times. The CDR3 end is not reached by the read, which stops 3 residues before it; the germline J gene fills it in. V is TRBV6-1 and J is TRBJ2-7; D is possibly TRBD2 (5 bases). Trimming stripped 4 bases from V and 4 bases from J, with 11 bases between. CDR3 length equals 13 residues. The germline gives CDR1 MNHNS, CDR2 SASEGT. The chain's CDR3 is CASSGTGGYEQYF. The part of the CDR3 DNA that was read is TGTGCCAGCAGTGGGACGGGCGGGTACGAG.

This clone was counted between two and nine times. The read comes to an end 3 residues before the CDR3 does, leaving the germline J gene to fill in the end. The chain employs TRBV7-9 and TRBJ1-2; TRBD1 aligns across 11 bases. The V gene's germline CDR1 is SEHNR and CDR2 FQNEAQ (reference sequence). The CDR3 length is 15 residues. J was trimmed by 4 bases and V by 4 bases; bases with no gene match: 5. CDR3 sequence: CASSSRTGGVYGYTF. CDR3 bases read: TGTGCCAGCAGCTCCCGGACAGGGGGCGTCTATGGC.

This clone was observed many times. The CDR3 extends 3 residues past the end of the read, so its final part is completed from the germline J gene. V is TRBV5-1 and J is TRBJ2-3, with 10 bases aligning to TRBD2. Germline-derived CDR1 and CDR2 are SGHRS and YFSETQ. The V segment lost 0 bases and the J segment 2 bases; nucleotides outside the gene matches: 6. The CDR3 contains 17 residues. Here the CDR3 reads CASSLGTSGVHTDTQYF. The CDR3 bases that were read are TGCGCCAGCAGCTTGGGAACTAGCGGGGTCCACACAGATACG.

A few counts support this clone. The read halts 3 residues ahead of the CDR3 end, with the missing end drawn from the germline J gene. The V gene is TRBV7-8, the J gene TRBJ1-4, with 10 nucleotides matching TRBD1. V lost 5 bases and J lost 4; bases outside the gene matches: 1. Germline-derived CDR1 and CDR2 are SGHVS and FQNEAQ. This CDR3 region has 14 residues. The CDR3 reads CASSRTGGNEKLFF. Partial CDR3 DNA: TGTGCCAGCAGCCGGACAGGGGGTAATGAAAAA.

This clone appeared a few times. The read finishes 3 residues shy of the CDR3 end, and the germline J gene is used to complete it. The genes are TRBV19 and TRBJ1-5, with D maybe TRBD1 (6 bases). The CDR3 has 14 amino acids. Trimming pared 5 bases from V and 5 bases from J, leaving 13 bases between. Germline lookup yields CDR1 LNHDA and CDR2 SQIVND (reference sequence). The CDR3 DNA, read in part, is TGTGCCAGTAGTGCTCCGGGACACTATCAGCCC. Its protein product is CASSAPGHYQP. The CDR3 reads in full as CASSAPGHYQPQHF.

This clone was seen at least ten times. Read data end 3 residues before the CDR3 end; the end is taken from the germline J gene. The rearrangement links TRBV10-3 to TRBJ2-1, with TRBD2 identical over 7 bases. The CDR3 has 13 residues. Unmatched junction bases numbered 6, after V lost 6 bases and J lost 7 bases. Per the germline V gene, CDR1 is ENHRY and CDR2 is SYGVKD. The sequenced part of the CDR3 DNA is TGTGCCATCAGGGCTAGCGGAGGGAATGAG. It is translated as CAIRASGGNE. The full CDR3 sequence reads CAIRASGGNEQFF.

In the case of this clone: The CDR3 end falls 3 residues outside the read, so it is completed with the germline J gene. The rearrangement joins TRBV7-2 to TRBJ2-5; no reliable D call. The germline gives CDR1 SGHTA, CDR2 FQGNSA. The CDR3 is 14 amino acids. V dropped 4 bases and J dropped 3 bases, with 12 bases sitting between them. The CDR3 is CASSCGRVEETQYF. The covered CDR3 bases are TGTGCCAGCAGCTGTGGAAGGGTAGAAGAGACC. Looking up the rest from reference TRBV7-2 and TRBJ2-5 gives the full variable domain: GAGVSQSPSNKVTEKGKDVELRCDPISGHTALYWYRQSLGQGLEFLIYFQGNSAPDKSGLPSDRFSAERTGGSVSTLTIQRTQQEDSAVYLCASSCGRVEETQYFGPGTRLLVL.

As to this clone: The observed sequence ends 3 residues before the CDR3 terminus, with the missing tail filled in from the germline J gene. This rearrangement joins TRBV18 to TRBJ1-1; 8 bases line up with TRBD1. Trimming at V came to 5 bases and at J to 5 bases, leaving 10 bases not matched to a gene. The germline V gene encodes CDR1 KGHSH and CDR2 LQKENI. The CDR3 sequence is 15 residues long. The CDR3 sequence: CASSGSGGERTEAFF. CDR3 bases read: TGTGCCAGCTCAGGTTCAGGGGGCGAAAGAACTGAA.

This clone has a handful of counts. The read ends 3 residues shy of where the CDR3 ends; the end is completed using the germline J gene. This chain connects TRBV18 to TRBJ2-7; TRBD2 agrees at 8 bases. Germline CDR1 and CDR2: KGHSH and LQKENI. The CDR3 consists of 22 residues. Trimming took 3 bases from V and 6 from J; bases not matched to a gene: 31. CDR3 DNA, as far as it was read: TGTGCCAGCTCACCTCCGCAAAACCCACGGGAGGGACTATCGTTCGGTGCTTGCGAG. Its translation: CASSPPQNPREGLSFGACE. The whole CDR3 sequence is CASSPPQNPREGLSFGACEQYF.

Partial CDR3 DNA: TGTGCCACTTCGCATAGGAACACTGAA. Its translation: CATSHRNTE. The whole CDR3 sequence reads CATSHRNTEAFF. This chain uses TRBV2 with TRBJ1-1, with D unclear. Read coverage stops 3 residues before the CDR3 terminus; the germline J gene supplies the remainder. The CDR3 has 12 amino acids. V shed 10 bases and J shed 1 base, with 10 bases lying between them. CDR1 is SNHLY, CDR2 FYNNEI, per germline.

Concerning this clone itself: The read ends 3 residues shy of where the CDR3 ends; the end is completed using the germline J gene. This rearrangement joins TRBV7-9 to TRBJ1-3; D perhaps matches TRBD1 (5 bases). V was cut by 2 bases and J by 3 bases, with 8 bases left in between. Germline V gene lookup returns CDR1 SEHNR and CDR2 FQNEAQ (reference sequence). CDR3 length equals 14 residues. CDR3 amino acids: CASSLIRVGNTIYF. CDR3 DNA (partial): TGTGCCAGCAGCTTAATCAGGGTTGGAAACACC. The variable domain in full, completed from reference TRBV7-9 and TRBJ1-3, reads DTGVSQNPRHKITKRGQNVTFRCDPISEHNRLYWYRQTLGQGPEFLTYFQNEAQLEKSRLLSDRFSAERPKGSFSTLEIQRTEQGDSAMYLCASSLIRVGNTIYFGEGSWLTVV.

By share, this clone ranks as medium-sized. The CDR3 region is CASSPLQGVSEKLFF. The covered CDR3 bases are TGTGCCAGCTCACCACTCCAGGGGGTCAGTGAAAAA. This chain links TRBV18 with TRBJ1-4; TRBD1 agrees at 7 bases. The read ends 3 residues before the CDR3 terminus; that terminus is restored from the germline J gene. Germline lookup yields CDR1 KGHSH and CDR2 LQKENI. Trimming at V came to 1 base and at J to 7 bases, leaving 6 bases not matched to a gene. The length of the CDR3 is 15 residues.

As for this clone: The DNA ends 3 residues before the CDR3 does, and the rest of the CDR3 is filled in from the germline J gene. V usage is TRBV19 and J usage is TRBJ1-3, with no clear D. V was cut by 7 bases and J by 7 bases, with 11 bases left in between. CDR1 and CDR2 (germline): LNHDA, SQIVND (reference sequence). This CDR3 is built from 12 residues. This CDR3 reads CASTVAGNTIYF. Partial CDR3 DNA: TGTGCCAGTACCGTCGCCGGGAACACC.

As to this clone: From the germline J gene comes the end of the CDR3, since the read stops 3 residues before it. The rearrangement uses TRBV7-2 and TRBJ2-3; D gene uncertain. The CDR3 runs to 14 residues. Per the germline V gene, CDR1 is SGHTA and CDR2 is FQGNSA. Trimming shortened V by 1 base and J by 0 bases, and 5 bases separated the two germline ends. The chain's CDR3 is CASSLVSSTDTQYF. The sequenced part of the CDR3 DNA is TGTGCCAGCAGCTTAGTCAGTAGCACAGATACG.

This clone was recorded a few times. The CDR3 end lies 3 residues beyond the end of the read and is filled in from the germline J gene. The J gene is TRBJ2-3, the V gene TRBV7-3; 7 positions agree with TRBD1. This CDR3 region has 15 residues. Germline-derived CDR1 and CDR2 are SGHTA and FQGTGA. With V trimmed by 6 bases and J by 4 bases, 10 bases remained unmatched. The part of the CDR3 DNA that was read is TGTGCCAGCAGTCAACAGGGGATGTCCCCAGATACG. Translation gives CASSQQGMSPDT. The whole CDR3 protein reads CASSQQGMSPDTQYF.

This clone was counted a few times. Read coverage stops 3 residues before the CDR3 terminus; the germline J gene supplies the remainder. The same CDR3 arises from other DNA sequences in this sample as well. The chain recombines TRBV7-9 with TRBJ2-7; 7 bases line up with TRBD1. The junction had 4 bases not matched to a gene; V was cut back by 1 base and J by 4 bases. Germline V gene sequence: CDR1 SEHNR, CDR2 FQNEAQ (reference sequence). The CDR3 runs to 14 residues. CDR3 DNA, as far as it was read: TGTGCCAGCAGCTTAGAGAGGGGGCGATACGAG. Its protein product is CASSLERGRYE. From start to end, the CDR3 is CASSLERGRYEQYF.

This clone was observed at least ten times. The read gets to within 3 residues of the CDR3 end, and the germline J gene fills in the rest. The chain carries TRBV18 and TRBJ2-4; a possible D gene is TRBD1 (5 bases). The germline CDR1 and CDR2 sequences are KGHSH and LQKENI. CDR3 length: 15 amino acids. The V end was cut by 5 bases, the J end by 0 bases, with 11 bases between. The CDR3 sequence is CASSYGAQAKNIQYF. Incomplete CDR3 DNA: TGTGCCAGCTCATATGGGGCCCAAGCCAAAAACATT.

The CDR3 loop is CASSSGLAGIRDTQYF. CDR3 DNA (partial): TGTGCCAGCTCGAGCGGACTAGCGGGGATTCGAGATACG. The gene calls are TRBV18 and TRBJ2-3, with 12 positions matching TRBD2. The CDR3 is cut off 3 residues early in the read; its end comes from the germline J gene. The CDR3 contains 16 residues. Trimming at V came to 6 bases and at J to 5 bases, leaving 9 bases not matched to a gene. Germline lookup yields CDR1 KGHSH and CDR2 LQKENI. The complete variable domain, with remaining parts taken from reference TRBV18 and TRBJ2-3, reads NAGVMQNPRHLVRRRGQEARLRCSPMKGHSHVYWYRQLPEEGLKFMVYLQKENIIDESGMPKERFSAEFPKEGPSILRIQQVVRGDSAAYFCASSSGLAGIRDTQYFGPGTRLTVL.

This clone was found a few times. The read ends 3 residues before the CDR3 terminus; that terminus is restored from the germline J gene. The genes are TRBV20-1 and TRBJ2-7, with 9 bases that match TRBD2. This CDR3 has 14 residues. The V gene's germline CDR1 is DFQATT and CDR2 SNEGSKA (reference sequence). The junction had 7 bases not matched to a gene; V was cut back by 5 bases and J by 2 bases. The CDR3 bases that were read are TGCAGTGCTCCGATAGCGGGGGTCCCCTACGAG. Translation gives CSAPIAGVPYE. The complete CDR3 reads CSAPIAGVPYEQYF.

The table lists this clone with a few counts. The CDR3 is cut off 3 residues early in the read; its end comes from the germline J gene. The J gene is TRBJ2-5, the V gene TRBV19; tentatively, D is TRBD1 or TRBD2 (5 bases each). Germline V gives CDR1 LNHDA, CDR2 SQIVND (reference sequence). The CDR3 covers 16 residues. The V end lost 3 bases, the J end lost 5 bases, and 19 bases lay between the germline ends. The covered CDR3 bases are TGTGCCAGTAGTATCAGGTGGCAGGGAGTACGGGAGACC. This gives the protein CASSIRWQGVRET. The complete CDR3 protein is CASSIRWQGVRETQYF.

Comment on this clone: Read coverage stops 3 residues before the CDR3 terminus; the germline J gene supplies the remainder. The chain joins TRBV19 to TRBJ1-1; TRBD1 is a possible D gene (5 bases). In germline, CDR1 is LNHDA, CDR2 SQIVND (reference sequence). Trimming removed 1 base from V and 0 bases from J, with 9 bases in between. The CDR3 extends over 15 amino acids. The CDR3: CASSIGGRMNTEAFF. The sequenced CDR3 bases are TGTGCCAGTAGTATAGGGGGCCGGATGAACACTGAA.

This clone was detected a few times. The CDR3 extends 3 residues past the end of the read, so its final part is completed from the germline J gene. The rearrangement joins TRBV30 to TRBJ2-7; the D gene is possibly TRBD1 (6 bases). Germline V gene lookup returns CDR1 GTSNPN and CDR2 SVGIG (reference sequence). This CDR3 contains 14 residues. Trimming stripped 6 bases from V and 2 bases from J, with 17 bases between. The CDR3 bases that were read are TGTGCCTGCCTAAACACAGGGCGGGCCTACGAG. This encodes CACLNTGRAYE. The full-length CDR3 reads as CACLNTGRAYEQYF.

Remarks on this clone: The read comes to an end 3 residues before the CDR3 does, leaving the germline J gene to fill in the end. This chain connects TRBV5-1 to TRBJ2-2; TRBD2 might be the D (6 bases). The CDR3 runs to 16 residues. V gave up 4 bases and J gave up 0 bases, with 13 bases separating them. CDR1 and CDR2 from the germline V gene are SGHRS and YFSETQ. CDR3 DNA, as far as it was read: TGCGCCAGCAGCAGGTTGGGGGACTCGAACACCGGGGAG. Translated, it gives CASSRLGDSNTGE. The CDR3 reads in full as CASSRLGDSNTGELFF.

As regards this clone: The CDR3 end falls 3 residues outside the read, so it is completed with the germline J gene. This rearrangement joins TRBV19 to TRBJ2-2; 8 nucleotides line up with TRBD2. The CDR3 extends over 16 amino acids. Germline V lookup: CDR1 LNHDA, CDR2 SQIVND (reference sequence). V lost 3 bases to trimming and J lost 4 bases; unmatched junction nucleotides: 7. CDR3 in amino acids: CASSIGLARLTGELFF. The CDR3 bases that were read are TGTGCCAGTAGTATCGGACTAGCACGCCTCACCGGGGAG.

The CDR3 DNA, read in part, is TGTGCCAGCTCACCACAAGGGAGACAGGCGAATCAGCCC. Translated: CASSPQGRQANQP. The full CDR3 reads CASSPQGRQANQPQHF. The V and J genes are TRBV18 and TRBJ1-5; perhaps TRBD1 as D (6 bases). The missing CDR3 end, 3 residues past where the read stops, is filled in from the germline J gene. The CDR3 runs 16 residues. Trimming pared 1 base from V and 4 bases from J, leaving 14 bases between. Germline assignment: CDR1 KGHSH and CDR2 LQKENI.

This clone was seen at least ten times. The missing CDR3 end, 3 residues past where the read stops, is filled in from the germline J gene. The genes are TRBV3-1 (or the pseudogene TRBV3-2) and TRBJ2-1, with 11 bases aligning to TRBD1. J gave up 8 bases and V 1 base, and 7 bases lay outside the gene matches. Looked up from germline, CDR1 is LGHDT and CDR2 is YNNKEL (reference sequence). The CDR3 is 16 residues long. Partial CDR3 DNA: TGTGCCAGCAGCCAAGCACCGGGACAGGGGGTCGATGAG. Encoded protein: CASSQAPGQGVDE. The entire CDR3 is CASSQAPGQGVDEQFF.

This clone was found many times. The read terminates 3 residues ahead of where the CDR3 ends, so the germline J gene completes it. The chain uses TRBV6-2 or TRBV6-3 and TRBJ2-2; D is uncertain. V was pared by 4 bases and J by 6 bases, with 9 bases between. Germline loops: CDR1 MNHEY, CDR2 SVGEGT. This CDR3 is 13 amino acids long. The part of the CDR3 DNA that was read is TGTGCCAGCAGTTCCGCCGTAGCCGGGGAG. This codes for CASSSAVAGE. The CDR3 in its entirety is CASSSAVAGELFF.

This clone has more than one count but fewer than ten. The DNA ends 3 residues before the CDR3 does, and the rest of the CDR3 is filled in from the germline J gene. This chain uses TRBV7-9 with TRBJ1-4, with a weak D call TRBD1 (5 bases). CDR3 size: 15 residues. In germline, CDR1 is SEHNR, CDR2 FQNEAQ (reference sequence). The germline V and J ends were trimmed by 2 bases and 8 bases, with 15 bases remaining between them. CDR3 DNA, as far as it was read: TGTGCCAGCAGCTTACGGTTCCCCAGGGAGGAAAAA. Translated, it gives CASSLRFPREEK. The CDR3 in its entirety is CASSLRFPREEKLFF.

This clone was seen repeatedly, ten times or more. The CDR3 goes on 3 residues after the read ends, and that part is filled in from the germline J gene. The rearrangement uses TRBV7-2 and TRBJ2-7; TRBD1 might be the D (5 bases). Germline V lookup: CDR1 SGHTA, CDR2 FQGNSA. Trimming removed 5 bases from V and 0 bases from J, with 14 bases in between. The CDR3 sequence is 15 residues long. CDR3 bases read: TGTGCCAGCAGCCGCATCCCGACAGCCTCCTACGAG. It yields the protein CASSRIPTASYE. The whole CDR3 protein is CASSRIPTASYEQYF.

As for this clone: The read stops 3 residues short of the end of the CDR3; the missing end is completed from the germline J gene. The rearrangement links TRBV6-2 or TRBV6-3 to TRBJ2-3, with 12 positions matching TRBD2. J was trimmed by 7 bases and V by 5 bases; bases with no gene match: 4. This CDR3 has 14 residues. Per the germline V gene, CDR1 is MNHEY and CDR2 is SVGEGT. Here the CDR3 reads CASSTSGGPYTQYF. Incomplete CDR3 DNA: TGTGCCAGCAGTACTAGCGGGGGGCCCTATACG.